Below are 23 T cell receptor beta chains sequenced from a single sample in a study of beta chain features in type 1 diabetes. Whole-study findings and limits: People with Type 1 diabetes carried modestly yet significantly shorter TCRB CDR3s in all four CD4+ subsets.

Investigators reverse transcribed all isolated RNA, so they sequenced expressed TCRB transcripts. The protocol was immunoSEQ multiplex PCR, while the TCRdb copy is restricted to in-frame clones and leaves out a portion. Of about 280,000 clones listed, about 15% were seen once; the top ten hold less than 0.02%. The antigens these receptors bind are not known. What was sequenced was naive CD4+ T cells from blood. Source of these receptors: a man aged 18 to 29 with type 1 diabetes.

CDR3 nucleotide sequence: TGTGCCAGCATTCGAGGTACCACAGATACGCAGTATTTT. Translating it yields CASIRGTTDTQYF. The V call is TRBV2, the J call TRBJ2-3; D not certain. The CDR3 runs 13 residues. Germline V CDR1 and CDR2: SNHLY, FYNNEI. Trimming stripped 7 bases from V and 2 bases from J, with 10 bases between.

This clone was recorded a few times. The CDR3 coding sequence is TGTGCCAGCAGTTTTCTTCAGGGAGGCTACACCTTC. This codes for CASSFLQGGYTF. V gene TRBV28 combines with J gene TRBJ1-2; possible D gene TRBD1, 5 bases. Trimming took 3 bases from V and 8 from J, leaving 10 bases between them. The CDR3 loop spans 12 amino acids. CDR1 and CDR2 (germline): MDHEN, SYDVKM.

V is TRBV28 and J is TRBJ1-2; TRBD1 might be the D (5 bases). Germline values: CDR1 MDHEN, CDR2 SYDVKM. The CDR3 consists of 13 residues. V lost 6 bases to trimming and J lost 2 bases, with 10 bases between them. This chain's CDR3 is CASRGDLNYGYTF. The CDR3, as DNA: TGTGCCAGCAGAGGGGATTTGAACTATGGCTACACCTTC.

This clone was recorded a few times. The V gene is TRBV7-9, the J gene TRBJ2-2; D not certain. This CDR3 comprises 17 residues. Per the germline V gene, CDR1 is SEHNR and CDR2 is FQNEAQ (reference sequence). V lost 5 bases and J lost 0, with 16 bases in between. The CDR3 sequence: CASSLHAGLTNTGELFF. Here the CDR3 DNA reads TGTGCCAGCAGCCTTCATGCAGGATTGACGAACACCGGGGAGCTGTTTTTT.

V is TRBV2 and J is TRBJ1-2, with D unclear. The V and J ends lost 8 bases and 8 bases respectively, with 9 bases between them. CDR3 length equals 10 residues. The germline V gene encodes CDR1 SNHLY and CDR2 FYNNEI. CDR3 bases: TGTGCCAGCCATCTAGACGGCTACACCTTC. Translated, it gives CASHLDGYTF.

This clone appeared a few times. V is TRBV5-1 and J is TRBJ2-7; the D gene is possibly TRBD2 (5 bases). The CDR3 totals 13 residues. Germline lookup yields CDR1 SGHRS and CDR2 YFSETQ. Trimming took off 5 bases at V and 0 bases at J, with 9 bases between the two ends. The CDR3 spells CASSGGGSYEQYF. The CDR3 coding sequence is TGCGCCAGCAGTGGAGGAGGCTCCTACGAGCAGTACTTC.

V is TRBV9 and J is TRBJ1-3; D possibly corresponds to TRBD1 (6 bases). Germline assignment: CDR1 SGDLS and CDR2 YYNGEE. Trimming removed 2 bases from V and 1 base from J, with 13 bases in between. The CDR3 contains 16 residues. CDR3 sequence reads: CASSVANTGSGNTIYF. DNA for the CDR3: TGTGCCAGCAGCGTGGCAAACACAGGGTCTGGAAACACCATATATTTT.

This clone was found a few times. The genes are TRBV7-8 and TRBJ2-5; TRBD2 matches at 12 bases. Unmatched junction bases numbered 15, after V lost 5 bases and J lost 5 bases. The CDR3 runs 18 residues. Per germline, CDR1 SGHVS and CDR2 FQNEAQ. CDR3 DNA sequence: TGTGCCAGCAGCCCCCAAGGGACTAGCGGGCCTCGGGTGGAGACCCAGTACTTC. Protein: CASSPQGTSGPRVETQYF.

This clone turned up a few times. The V and J genes are TRBV30 and TRBJ2-3; 12 bases match TRBD2. V was clipped by 4 bases and J by 2 bases; unmatched bases: 7. Germline values: CDR1 GTSNPN, CDR2 SVGIG (reference sequence). CDR3 size: 16 residues. The CDR3 DNA reads TGTGCCTGGACCCTGGGACTAGCGGGCCCCACAGATACGCAGTATTTT. Translation: CAWTLGLAGPTDTQYF.

The rearrangement joins TRBV23-1 to TRBJ2-1, with 9 bases that match TRBD1. TRBV23-1 is placed among ORFs of uncertain function. This CDR3 comprises 16 residues. V was clipped by 4 bases and J by 2 bases; unmatched bases: 6. CDR3 in amino acids: CASSPRDREAYNEQFF. The CDR3 DNA sequence: TGCGCCAGCAGTCCGCGGGACAGGGAGGCCTACAATGAGCAGTTCTTC.

The rearrangement uses TRBV28 and TRBJ2-7, with 10 bases lining up with TRBD1. CDR1 and CDR2 from the germline V gene are MDHEN and SYDVKM. This CDR3 contains 15 residues. J was trimmed by 5 bases and V by 3 bases; bases with no gene match: 7. CDR3 nucleotides: TGTGCCAGCAGTTTGGCCGGGACAGGGGCGGACGAGCAGTACTTC. This encodes CASSLAGTGADEQYF.

On this clone: A junction end diverges from the germline sequence, so it may reflect a read error. The chain links TRBV11-2 to TRBJ1-1, with a weak D call TRBD1 (5 bases). This CDR3 is 13 amino acids long. Germline V gives CDR1 SGHAT, CDR2 FQNNGV. CDR3 DNA: TGTGCCAGCAGCTTAGGGGGCGTTGAGAAAGATCTCTTT. Translated: CASSLGGVEKDLF.

V usage is TRBV11-2 and J usage is TRBJ2-5, with 10 bases lining up with TRBD1. Germline-derived CDR1 and CDR2 are SGHAT and FQNNGV. The trim removed 5 bases at V and 1 base at J, leaving 7 bases unmatched. CDR3 length equals 16 residues. The CDR3 spells CASSLGGQGRQETQYF. As DNA, the CDR3 is TGTGCCAGCAGCCTAGGGGGACAGGGGCGCCAAGAGACCCAGTACTTC.

This chain links TRBV1 with TRBJ2-7; TRBD2, the table's D call, was not compared with the DNA. TRBV1 is recorded as a pseudogene. CDR3 length: 16 residues. This chain's CDR3 is CTSSQAQSPADYEQYF. The CDR3 DNA follows: TGCACCAGCAGCCAAGCACAATCACCGGCGGATTACGAGCAGTACTTC.

The chain links TRBV28 to TRBJ2-7; 11 bases match TRBD1. CDR1 and CDR2 (germline): MDHEN, SYDVKM. The V segment lost 3 bases and the J segment 2 bases; nucleotides outside the gene matches: 15. The CDR3 loop spans 19 amino acids. The CDR3 DNA sequence: TGTGCCAGCAGTTTGCTGGGGACAGGGGGTCTAAGCGGTCCCTACGAGCAGTACTTC. It codes for CASSLLGTGGLSGPYEQYF.

This clone has only a few counts. The chain is built from TRBV30 and TRBJ1-6; a possible D gene is TRBD1 (6 bases). Trimming shortened V by 8 bases and J by 7 bases, and 18 bases separated the two germline ends. The CDR3 extends over 14 amino acids. The germline V gene encodes CDR1 GTSNPN and CDR2 SVGIG (reference sequence). The chain's CDR3 is CALRGGQGNSPLHF. CDR3 DNA sequence: TGTGCCCTGCGGGGGGGGCAGGGGAATTCACCCCTCCACTTT.

This clone was picked up a small number of times. J is TRBJ2-2 and V is TRBV4-3; 9 nucleotides match TRBD1. Germline V gene data show CDR1 as LGHNA and CDR2 as YSLEER. The CDR3 has 18 residues. V was clipped by 3 bases and J by 5 bases; unmatched bases: 13. CDR3 region: CASSQYWGQGMQTGELFF. The DNA for the CDR3 is TGCGCCAGCAGCCAGTATTGGGGACAGGGAATGCAAACCGGGGAGCTGTTTTTT.

V gene TRBV5-1 combines with J gene TRBJ2-1, with TRBD2 matching over 8 bases. CDR3 length equals 16 residues. CDR1 is SGHRS and CDR2 is YFSETQ in the germline V gene. The junction had 10 bases not matched to a gene; V was cut back by 1 base and J by 7 bases. In DNA, the CDR3 is TGCGCCAGCAGCTTGACGTCGGTAGCGGGACTAAATGAGCAGTTCTTC. Its protein product is CASSLTSVAGLNEQFF.

The chain recombines TRBV28 with TRBJ2-7, with TRBD1 identical over 9 bases. This CDR3 contains 14 residues. After removal of 4 bases from V and 3 bases from J, the junction contained 4 bases not matched to a gene. Germline V gene sequence: CDR1 MDHEN, CDR2 SYDVKM. The CDR3 DNA reads as TGTGCCAGCAGTTCTAACAGGGGGCTCTACGAGCAGTACTTC. Amino acid sequence: CASSSNRGLYEQYF.

The gene calls are TRBV9 and TRBJ2-1; TRBD2 matches at 14 bases. The V and J ends lost 2 bases and 7 bases, in that order; junction bases with no gene match: 11. Germline CDR1 reads SGDLS; CDR2 reads YYNGEE. The CDR3 consists of 18 residues. CDR3 bases: TGTGCCAGCAGCGTTGACAACCGGGGACTAGCGGGAGCGAATGAGCAGTTCTTC. Its protein product is CASSVDNRGLAGANEQFF.

This clone was detected a few times. The genes are TRBV30 and TRBJ1-2, with D uncertain. V was clipped by 7 bases and J by 0 bases, with 21 bases between them. CDR3 length: 16 residues. The germline V gene encodes CDR1 GTSNPN and CDR2 SVGIG (reference sequence). The CDR3 bases are TGTGCCTTTGGGAGGGCGCGAGGTCCTTCTAACTATGGCTACACCTTC. Translating gives CAFGRARGPSNYGYTF.

This clone was recorded many times. The chain carries TRBV28 and TRBJ2-1; tentative D call: TRBD1 (5 bases). Looked up from germline, CDR1 is MDHEN and CDR2 is SYDVKM. V was shortened by 2 bases and J by 11 bases, with 13 bases between the two germline ends. The length of the CDR3 is 13 residues. The CDR3 protein is CASSLGHPPKQFF. The CDR3 DNA reads TGTGCCAGCAGTTTAGGACACCCGCCAAAGCAGTTCTTC.

The chain is built from TRBV30 and TRBJ1-1, with a tentative D call TRBD1 (6 bases). Trimming removed 3 bases at V and 2 bases at J, with 7 bases between. The germline gives CDR1 GTSNPN, CDR2 SVGIG (reference sequence). The length of the CDR3 is 12 residues. The CDR3 loop reads CAWRDSNTEAFF. The CDR3 nucleotides are TGTGCCTGGAGGGACAGCAACACTGAAGCTTTCTTT.